Shown below are 4 T cell receptor beta chains from a single sample sequenced in a study of T cells after somatic rescue of genetic block. TCRdb keeps only in-frame clones here, not all; method: immunoSEQ multiplex PCR. The sample lists about 72,000 clones; approximately 91% were seen once. The specimen sequenced was peripheral blood mononuclear cells (PBMCs). These receptors were collected from a man aged 25-45 years.

The genes are TRBV6-6 and TRBJ1-3; D possibly corresponds to TRBD1 (5 bases). This CDR3 region has 16 residues. Trimming cost V 6 bases and J 0 bases, with 15 bases left between them. The germline V gene has CDR1 MNHNY and CDR2 SVGAGI (reference sequence). The CDR3 coding sequence is TGTGCCAGCAGACTCTCGGGACTGAACTCTGGAAACACCATATATTTT. The encoded protein is CASRLSGLNSGNTIYF.

The chain is built from TRBV28 and TRBJ2-1; D is undetermined. Germline assignment: CDR1 MDHEN and CDR2 SYDVKM. CDR3 length equals 12 residues. Trimming pared 3 bases from V and 10 bases from J, leaving 10 bases between. CDR3: CASSLFGSEQFF. In DNA, the CDR3 is TGTGCCAGCAGTTTGTTCGGCTCCGAGCAGTTCTTC. The full variable domain, rest sourced from reference TRBV28 and TRBJ2-1, is DVKVTQSSRYLVKRTGEKVFLECVQDMDHENMFWYRQDPGLGLRLIYFSYDVKMKEKGDIPEGYSVSREKKERFSLILESASTNQTSMYLCASSLFGSEQFFGPGTRLTVL.

The V and J genes are TRBV6-1 and TRBJ2-7; D call uncertain. With 5 bases removed from V and 2 bases from J, the gap between germline ends came to 13 bases. In germline, CDR1 is MNHNS, CDR2 SASEGT. The CDR3 spans 14 residues. CDR3 residues: CASSNRAPTYEQYF. As DNA, the CDR3 is TGTGCCAGCAGTAACCGGGCCCCCACCTACGAGCAGTACTTC.

The rearrangement uses TRBV5-6 and TRBJ2-7; unclear D gene. The CDR3 is 12 residues long. Germline-derived CDR1 and CDR2 are SGHDT and YYEEEE. Trimming cost V 4 bases and J 0 bases, with 5 bases left between them. In DNA, the CDR3 is TGTGCCAGCAGCCAGAGCTCCTACGAGCAGTACTTC. Its translation: CASSQSSYEQYF.